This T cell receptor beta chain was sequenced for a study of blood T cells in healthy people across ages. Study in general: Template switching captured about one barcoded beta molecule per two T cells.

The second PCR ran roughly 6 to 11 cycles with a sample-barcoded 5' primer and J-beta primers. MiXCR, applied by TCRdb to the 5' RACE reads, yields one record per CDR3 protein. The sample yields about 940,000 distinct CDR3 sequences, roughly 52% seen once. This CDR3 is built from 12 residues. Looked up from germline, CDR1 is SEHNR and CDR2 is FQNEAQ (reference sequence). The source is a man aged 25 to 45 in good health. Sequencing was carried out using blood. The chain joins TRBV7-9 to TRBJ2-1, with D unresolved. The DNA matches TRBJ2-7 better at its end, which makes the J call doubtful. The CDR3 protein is CASTHSYNEQYF. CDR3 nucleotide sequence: TGTGCCAGCACCCACTCCTACAATGAGCAGTACTTC.